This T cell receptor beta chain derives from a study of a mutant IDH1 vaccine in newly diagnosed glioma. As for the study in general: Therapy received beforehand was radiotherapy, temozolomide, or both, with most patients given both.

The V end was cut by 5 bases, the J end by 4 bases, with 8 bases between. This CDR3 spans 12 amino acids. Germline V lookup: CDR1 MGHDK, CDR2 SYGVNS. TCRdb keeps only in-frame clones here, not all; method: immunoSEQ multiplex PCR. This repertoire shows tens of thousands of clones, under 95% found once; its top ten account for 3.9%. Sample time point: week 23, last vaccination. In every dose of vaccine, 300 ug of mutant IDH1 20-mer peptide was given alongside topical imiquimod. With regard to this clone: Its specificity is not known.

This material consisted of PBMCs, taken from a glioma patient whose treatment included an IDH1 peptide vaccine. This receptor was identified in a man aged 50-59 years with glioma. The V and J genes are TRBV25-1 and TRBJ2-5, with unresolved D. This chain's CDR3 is CASSRAGETQYF. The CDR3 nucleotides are TGTGCCAGCAGTCGAGCCGGAGAGACCCAGTACTTC.